Presented here are 6 T cell receptor beta chains from one specimen sequenced in a study of blood T cell repertoires in COVID-19. The data were produced by immunoSEQ multiplex PCR, yet TCRdb's version contains in-frame clones alone and is incomplete. The table includes over 150,000 clones, roughly 94% detected once. The sequenced sample was peripheral blood. The source of these receptors is a man under 40 with COVID-19, enrolled during active disease.

The chain couples TRBV2 to TRBJ1-2; D gene unclear. Germline-derived CDR1 and CDR2 are SNHLY and FYNNEI. This CDR3 spans 10 amino acids. The ends were cut back, 10 bases at V and 5 bases at J, with 8 bases in the middle. Here the CDR3 DNA reads TGTGCCAACGCGGATTATGGCTACACCTTC. Translated, it gives CANADYGYTF.

The CDR3 nucleotides are TGCGCCAGCAGCCGGGGACAGAACACCGGGGAGCTGTTTTTT. Its translation: CASSRGQNTGELFF. V is TRBV5-1 and J is TRBJ2-2; the D gene is possibly TRBD1 (6 bases). The germline V gene encodes CDR1 SGHRS and CDR2 YFSETQ. This CDR3 contains 14 residues. V lost 4 bases and J lost 1, with 8 bases in between.

The gene calls are TRBV5-1 and TRBJ2-1, with a possible D match to TRBD2 (7 bases). This CDR3 comprises 16 residues. Germline V CDR1 and CDR2: SGHRS, YFSETQ. Trimming took off 3 bases at V and 3 bases at J, with 16 bases between the two ends. This chain's CDR3 is CASSSGGGGIYNEQFF. The CDR3 nucleotides read TGCGCCAGCAGCTCCGGAGGGGGGGGAATCTACAATGAGCAGTTCTTC. Full variable domain (missing parts from reference TRBV5-1 and TRBJ2-1): KAGVTQTPRYLIKTRGQQVTLSCSPISGHRSVSWYQQTPGQGLQFLFEYFSETQRNKGNFPGRFSGRQFSNSRSEMNVSTLELGDSALYLCASSSGGGGIYNEQFFGPGTRLTVL.

The genes are TRBV11-3 and TRBJ1-1, with 11 bases that match TRBD1. V lost 6 bases to trimming and J lost 5 bases; unmatched junction nucleotides: 8. This CDR3 comprises 15 residues. Germline CDR1 SGHNT, CDR2 YENEEA. Written as DNA, the CDR3 is TGTGCCAGCAGTCCAGGACAGGGGGCTAGTACTGAAGCTTTCTTT. Translation gives CASSPGQGASTEAFF.

This clone was detected once. The rearrangement uses TRBV19 and TRBJ1-1, with TRBD1 matching over 9 bases. The CDR3 has 15 amino acids. CDR1 LNHDA and CDR2 SQIVND come from the germline V gene (reference sequence). The junction had 10 bases not matched to a gene; V was cut back by 6 bases and J by 5 bases. The CDR3 region is CASRGEQGAWTEAFF. CDR3 sequence (DNA): TGTGCCAGTAGAGGGGAACAGGGGGCTTGGACTGAAGCTTTCTTT.

The V call is TRBV12-5, the J call TRBJ2-7; 9 bases line up with TRBD1. The V gene's germline CDR1 is LGHNT and CDR2 FRNRAP. The CDR3 sequence is 15 residues long. V trimming: 5 bases; J trimming: 0 bases; junction bases outside the gene matches: 5. The CDR3 is CASGRTGAHSYEQYF. The CDR3 nucleotides are TGTGCTAGTGGTAGGACAGGGGCTCACTCCTACGAGCAGTACTTC. The full variable domain, its missing parts supplied by reference TRBV12-5 and TRBJ2-7, is DARVTQTPRHKVTEMGQEVTMRCQPILGHNTVFWYRQTMMQGLELLAYFRNRAPLDDSGMPKDRFSAEMPDATLATLKIQPSEPRDSAVYFCASGRTGAHSYEQYFGPGTRLTVT.